These 8 T cell receptor beta chains were sequenced from one sample in a study of blood T cell repertoires in COVID-19. Repertoires were generated with immunoSEQ multiplex PCR, while TCRdb's copy carries only in-frame clones and drops some. The sample yields 26,000 or so clones, 76% seen once. The source material was peripheral blood. These TCRs come from a man between 65 and 85 years old with acute or convalescent COVID-19.

The chain couples TRBV7-2 to TRBJ2-3, with 13 bases that match TRBD2. Germline-derived CDR1 and CDR2 are SGHTA and FQGNSA. Trimming cost V 3 bases and J 4 bases; bases outside gene matches: 10. The CDR3 is 18 residues long. CDR3 protein: CASSLALTSGGPPDTQYF. Written as DNA, the CDR3 is TGTGCCAGCAGCTTGGCCCTGACTAGCGGGGGGCCTCCAGATACGCAGTATTTT.

CDR3 DNA: TGTGCCAGCAGTTACTCGACAGATGATCTCCTCACGCAGTACTTC. Its protein is CASSYSTDDLLTQYF. J is TRBJ2-7 and V is TRBV6-5, with D perhaps TRBD1 (5 bases). Germline V gene data show CDR1 as MNHEY and CDR2 as SVGAGI. The ends were cut back, 0 bases at V and 9 bases at J, with 18 bases in the middle. This CDR3 spans 15 amino acids.

The chain is built from TRBV5-5 and TRBJ1-4; 7 positions match TRBD1. Unmatched junction bases numbered 5, after V lost 1 base and J lost 5 bases. The CDR3 totals 15 residues. Looked up from germline, CDR1 is SGHKS and CDR2 is YYEKEE (reference sequence). The CDR3 here is CASSLRSTGNEKLFF. Written as DNA, the CDR3 is TGTGCCAGCAGCTTGAGGTCGACAGGGAATGAAAAACTGTTTTTT.

This clone was found a few times. J is TRBJ1-5 and V is TRBV4-3; possible D gene TRBD1, 6 bases. The germline V and J ends were trimmed by 4 bases and 1 base, with 14 bases remaining between them. Germline V gives CDR1 LGHNA, CDR2 YSLEER. This CDR3 has 16 residues. CDR3 bases: TGCGCCAGCAGCCCGGGGCATCAGGGGAGCAATCAGCCCCAGCATTTT. As protein: CASSPGHQGSNQPQHF.

The chain uses TRBV19 and TRBJ2-3; TRBD1 aligns across 11 bases. The CDR3 covers 14 residues. The germline V gene encodes CDR1 LNHDA and CDR2 SQIVND (reference sequence). V was clipped by 6 bases and J by 3 bases; unmatched bases: 2. In DNA, the CDR3 is TGTGCCAGTAGCGGACAGGGGGCGACAGATACGCAGTATTTT. As protein: CASSGQGATDTQYF.

The rearrangement joins TRBV19 to TRBJ2-3; 11 positions agree with TRBD2. There are 19 residues in the CDR3. With V trimmed by 5 bases and J by 0 bases, 13 bases remained unmatched. The germline V gene has CDR1 LNHDA and CDR2 SQIVND (reference sequence). The CDR3 reads CASSLPGASGGLSTDTQYF. The CDR3 nucleotides are TGTGCCAGTAGTCTCCCCGGGGCTAGCGGGGGGCTAAGCACAGATACGCAGTATTTT.

The V and J genes are TRBV6-2 or TRBV6-3 and TRBJ2-2, with a tentative D call TRBD2 (6 bases). Trimming removed 5 bases from V and 6 bases from J, with 13 bases in between. Germline V gene data show CDR1 as MNHEY and CDR2 as SVGEGT. This CDR3 has 14 residues. CDR3 amino acids: CASSSGGKAGELFF. CDR3 in DNA: TGTGCCAGCAGTAGTGGCGGGAAGGCCGGGGAGCTGTTTTTT.

The CDR3 nucleotides read TGTGCCAGCAGGTCGTCCGGGACAGTGAACACTGAAGCTTTCTTT. It translates to CASRSSGTVNTEAFF. This chain joins TRBV28 and TRBJ1-1; 7 bases fit TRBD1. Germline CDR1 and CDR2: MDHEN and SYDVKM. The CDR3 length is 15 residues. V shed 6 bases and J 0 bases; nucleotides not matched to a gene: 7.